This entry lists 16 T cell receptor beta chains sequenced from one sample in a study of CD8+ T cells in alopecia areata. Treatment indicated: oral pan-JAK inhibitor, 5-10 mg twice daily. TCR sequencing used cDNA made by reverse transcription of extracted RNA. Generated by immunoSEQ multiplex PCR, the TCRdb table keeps only in-frame clones and is missing some. The sample carries around 150,000 clones, about 71% recorded once. Source: CD4+ T cells sorted from blood, taken at week 4, from a patient treated with tofacitinib. The source is a human donor with alopecia areata.

This chain uses TRBV30 with TRBJ2-7; D is unclear. Deletions cut 1 base from V and 5 bases from J, with 6 bases between. Per the germline V gene, CDR1 is GTSNPN and CDR2 is SVGIG (reference sequence). The CDR3 runs to 11 residues. The CDR3 reads CAWSGLHEQYF. CDR3 sequence (DNA): TGTGCCTGGAGTGGGCTCCACGAGCAGTACTTC.

The chain is built from TRBV29-1 and TRBJ2-5; no definite D call. This CDR3 has 13 amino acids. Germline CDR1 and CDR2: SQVTM and ANQGSEA. The ends were cut back, 6 bases at V and 4 bases at J, with 15 bases in the middle. The CDR3 loop reads CSVEPSRGETQYF. CDR3 coding DNA: TGCAGCGTGGAACCCTCCCGAGGAGAGACCCAGTACTTC.

The chain links TRBV6-5 to TRBJ1-6; D is unclear. V dropped 2 bases and J dropped 7 bases, with 3 bases sitting between them. CDR1 is MNHEY, CDR2 SVGAGI, per germline. The CDR3 runs to 12 residues. CDR3 sequence (DNA): TGTGCCAGCAGTTACGTGAATTCACCCCTCCACTTT. Its protein is CASSYVNSPLHF.

The genes are TRBV29-1 and TRBJ2-1, with D perhaps TRBD1 (6 bases). V was trimmed by 6 bases and J by 6 bases, leaving 12 bases between them. The length of the CDR3 is 12 residues. The germline V gene has CDR1 SQVTM and CDR2 ANQGSEA. As DNA, the CDR3 is TGCAGCGTGAATCCAGGGGCCAATGAGCAGTTCTTC. As protein: CSVNPGANEQFF.

This chain links TRBV29-1 with TRBJ2-1; tentative D call: TRBD2 (7 bases). The CDR3 sequence is 14 residues long. The ends were cut back, 8 bases at V and 5 bases at J, with 19 bases in the middle. Germline values: CDR1 SQVTM, CDR2 ANQGSEA. The DNA for the CDR3 is TGCAGCATTTCTCGGGGGGCGCGGGACAATGAGCAGTTCTTC. Translating gives CSISRGARDNEQFF.

This chain connects TRBV18 to TRBJ1-1; D remains ambiguous. The germline V gene encodes CDR1 KGHSH and CDR2 LQKENI. The V and J ends lost 3 bases and 0 bases respectively, with 5 bases between them. This CDR3 comprises 13 residues. This chain's CDR3 is CASSPTMNTEAFF. CDR3 DNA sequence: TGTGCCAGCTCACCTACTATGAACACTGAAGCTTTCTTT.

The chain joins TRBV14 to TRBJ1-2; no clear D. CDR3 length: 13 residues. Trimming cost V 1 base and J 2 bases, with 5 bases left between them. Germline lookup yields CDR1 SGHDN and CDR2 FVKESK. The CDR3 nucleotides are TGTGCCAGCAGCCAAGGGCTCAACTATGGCTACACCTTC. Residues: CASSQGLNYGYTF.

The rearrangement joins TRBV19 to TRBJ1-2, with TRBD1 identical over 7 bases. The CDR3 spans 15 residues. Germline CDR1 reads LNHDA; CDR2 reads SQIVND (reference sequence). Trimming cost V 10 bases and J 0 bases; bases outside gene matches: 11. Here the CDR3 reads CATSRDSVANYGYTF. CDR3 nucleotide sequence: TGTGCCACGTCCCGGGACAGTGTTGCTAACTATGGCTACACCTTC. Looking up the rest from reference TRBV19 and TRBJ1-2 gives the full variable domain: DGGITQSPKYLFRKEGQNVTLSCEQNLNHDAMYWYRQDPGQGLRLIYYSQIVNDFQKGDIAEGYSVSREKKESFPLTVTSAQKNPTAFYLCATSRDSVANYGYTFGSGTRLTVV.

V and J are TRBV25-1 and TRBJ1-2; 7 bases match TRBD1. The CDR3 is 14 amino acids. The ends lost 3 bases at V and 6 bases at J; junction bases unmatched: 7. Germline V lookup: CDR1 MGHDK, CDR2 SYGVNS. This chain's CDR3 is CASSDVGRGDGYTF. DNA of the CDR3: TGTGCCAGCAGTGACGTGGGCAGGGGGGATGGCTACACCTTC.

This clone was seen only once. The CDR3 loop is CASSLFKAGGFYTEAFF. CDR3 nucleotides: TGTGCCAGCAGCTTGTTTAAGGCAGGGGGTTTCTACACTGAAGCTTTCTTT. The rearrangement joins TRBV5-6 to TRBJ1-1, with 7 bases aligning to TRBD1. Germline V gene data show CDR1 as SGHDT and CDR2 as YYEEEE. J gave up 3 bases and V 1 base, and 12 bases lay outside the gene matches. The CDR3 covers 17 residues.

The CDR3 sequence: CASSQDLSSYNEQFF. The CDR3 nucleotides are TGTGCCAGCAGCCAGGACTTGAGCTCCTACAATGAGCAGTTCTTC. The gene calls are TRBV5-4 and TRBJ2-1; a weak D match, TRBD2 (5 bases). CDR1 and CDR2 (germline): SGHNT, YYREEE (reference sequence). The CDR3 extends over 15 amino acids. V was shortened by 4 bases and J by 0 bases, with 11 bases between the two germline ends.

The chain is built from TRBV7-2 and TRBJ1-1, with D unclear. The V and J ends lost 1 base and 1 base respectively, with 4 bases between them. This CDR3 comprises 13 residues. Looked up from germline, CDR1 is SGHTA and CDR2 is FQGNSA. The CDR3 loop reads CASSLEQNTEAFF. The DNA of the CDR3 is TGTGCCAGCAGCTTAGAACAGAACACTGAAGCTTTCTTT.

The chain carries TRBV4-2 and TRBJ2-3; TRBD2 aligns across 7 bases. CDR1 is LGHNA, CDR2 YNFKEQ, per germline. This CDR3 spans 16 amino acids. The V and J ends lost 0 bases and 1 base, in that order; junction bases with no gene match: 4. As DNA, the CDR3 is TGTGCCAGCAGCCAAGAGGGGGGGAGTGGCACAGATACGCAGTATTTT. It yields the protein CASSQEGGSGTDTQYF.

This chain connects TRBV5-4 to TRBJ2-5, with a tentative D call TRBD2 (6 bases). This CDR3 contains 15 residues. V lost 4 bases to trimming and J lost 0 bases, with 13 bases between them. In germline, CDR1 is SGHNT, CDR2 YYREEE (reference sequence). This CDR3 reads CASSLRGEYQETQYF. In nucleotides, the CDR3 is TGTGCCAGCAGCCTGCGGGGCGAGTACCAAGAGACCCAGTACTTC.

V and J are TRBV15 and TRBJ1-2; tentatively, D is TRBD1 (6 bases). Germline V gene lookup returns CDR1 LNHNV and CDR2 YYDKDF (reference sequence). There are 17 residues in the CDR3. Trimming removed 3 bases from V and 2 bases from J, with 19 bases in between. The DNA of the CDR3 is TGTGCCACCAGCAGTCTCGGCCGCAGGACAGACAACTATGGCTACACCTTC. Protein sequence: CATSSLGRRTDNYGYTF. Combining the CDR3 with reference TRBV15 and TRBJ1-2 gives the whole variable domain DAMVIQNPRYQVTQFGKPVTLSCSQTLNHNVMYWYQQKSSQAPKLLFHYYDKDFNNEADTPDNFQSRRPNTSFCFLDIRSPGLGDTAMYLCATSSLGRRTDNYGYTFGSGTRLTVV.

V gene TRBV30 combines with J gene TRBJ1-5; weak D call: TRBD1 (5 bases). In germline, CDR1 is GTSNPN, CDR2 SVGIG (reference sequence). This CDR3 contains 16 residues. V lost 0 bases and J 1 base, leaving 13 bases between the germline ends. This chain's CDR3 is CAWSVPDEGSNQPQHF. The CDR3, as DNA: TGTGCCTGGAGTGTACCTGACGAGGGGAGCAATCAGCCCCAGCATTTT.